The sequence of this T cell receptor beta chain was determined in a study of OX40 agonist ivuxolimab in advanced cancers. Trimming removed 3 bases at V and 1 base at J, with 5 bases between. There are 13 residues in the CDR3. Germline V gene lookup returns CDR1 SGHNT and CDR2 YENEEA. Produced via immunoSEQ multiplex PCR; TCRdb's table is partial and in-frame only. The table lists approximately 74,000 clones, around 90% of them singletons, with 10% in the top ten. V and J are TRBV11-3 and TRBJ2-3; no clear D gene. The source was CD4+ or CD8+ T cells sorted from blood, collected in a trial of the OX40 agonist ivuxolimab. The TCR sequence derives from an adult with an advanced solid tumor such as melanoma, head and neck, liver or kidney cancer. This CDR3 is CASSLQRTDTQYF. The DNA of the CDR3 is TGTGCCAGCAGCTTGCAACGCACAGATACGCAGTATTTT.